The subject of this entry is one T cell receptor (beta chain). What this receptor recognizes is not known. No base-level quality is on record; no much larger clone is a single base apart. This entry is derived from a study of control samples from healthy donors and cancer patients (dated by TCRdb to 2020 to 2022). The germline V gene (reference sequence) supplies CDR1 LNHDA and CDR2 SQIVND. V has 8 bases trimmed and J has 4 bases trimmed; junction bases matching no gene number 3. The CDR3, cysteine through phenylalanine, is 12 amino acids long. Only CDR3 DNA remains: 36 bases, in frame from the first base. The receptor library was made with the immunoSEQ multiplex PCR assay. TCRdb took this table from immuneACCESS and kept in-frame rearrangements with V and J called. Such tables lack part of the clones; where checked against another copy, unresolved V genes explain under half of the gap, and the rest is unexplained. For this sample there are 180,000 or so clones; 91% appear just once. The top ten constitute 1.5% of the sample.

This receptor was identified in a woman aged 25 to 39 in good health. Sequenced: blood. The V and J segments used are TRBV19 and TRBJ1-2; TRBD1 aligns with 8 central bases. The CDR3 protein sequence reads: CASRGQGYGYTF. DNA sequence: TGTGCCAGTCGAGGACAGGGCTATGGCTACACCTTC.